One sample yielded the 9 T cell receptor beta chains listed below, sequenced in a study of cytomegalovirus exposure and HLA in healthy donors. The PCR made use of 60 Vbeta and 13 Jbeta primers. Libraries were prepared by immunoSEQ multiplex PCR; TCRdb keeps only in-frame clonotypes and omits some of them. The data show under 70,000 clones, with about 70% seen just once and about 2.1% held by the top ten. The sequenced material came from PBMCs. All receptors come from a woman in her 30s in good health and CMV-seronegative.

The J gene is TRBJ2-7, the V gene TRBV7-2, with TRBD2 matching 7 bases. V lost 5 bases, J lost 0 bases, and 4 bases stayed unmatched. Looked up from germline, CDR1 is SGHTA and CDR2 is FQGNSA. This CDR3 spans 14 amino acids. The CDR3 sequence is CASSPGTISYEQYF. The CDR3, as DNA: TGTGCCAGCAGCCCAGGGACTATCTCCTACGAGCAGTACTTC.

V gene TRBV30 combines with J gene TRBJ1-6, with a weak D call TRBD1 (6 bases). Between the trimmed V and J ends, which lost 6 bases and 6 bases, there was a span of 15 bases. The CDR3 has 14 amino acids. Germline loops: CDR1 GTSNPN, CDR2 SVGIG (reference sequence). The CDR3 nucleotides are TGTGCCTGTCAGTCCCAGGGGTCTAATTCACCCCTCCACTTT. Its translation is CACQSQGSNSPLHF.

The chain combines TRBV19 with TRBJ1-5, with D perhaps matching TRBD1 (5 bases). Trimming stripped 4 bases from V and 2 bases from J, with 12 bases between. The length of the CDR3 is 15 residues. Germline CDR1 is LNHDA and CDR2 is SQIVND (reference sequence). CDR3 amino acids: CASSTGGGGNQPQHF. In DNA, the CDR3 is TGTGCCAGTAGTACCGGCGGGGGAGGCAATCAGCCCCAGCATTTT.

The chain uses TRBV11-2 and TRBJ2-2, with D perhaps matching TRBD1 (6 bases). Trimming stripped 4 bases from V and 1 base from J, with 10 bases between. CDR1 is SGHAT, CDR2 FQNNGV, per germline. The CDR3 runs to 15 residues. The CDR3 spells CASSSRGKNTGELFF. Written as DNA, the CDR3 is TGTGCCAGCAGCTCCAGGGGTAAGAACACCGGGGAGCTGTTTTTT.

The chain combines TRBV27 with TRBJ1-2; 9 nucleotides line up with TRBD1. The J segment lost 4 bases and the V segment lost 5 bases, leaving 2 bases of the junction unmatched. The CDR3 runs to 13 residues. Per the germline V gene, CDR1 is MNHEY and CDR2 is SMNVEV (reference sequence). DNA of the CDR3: TGTGCCAGCAGTATGGACAGGGGCTATGGCTACACCTTC. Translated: CASSMDRGYGYTF.

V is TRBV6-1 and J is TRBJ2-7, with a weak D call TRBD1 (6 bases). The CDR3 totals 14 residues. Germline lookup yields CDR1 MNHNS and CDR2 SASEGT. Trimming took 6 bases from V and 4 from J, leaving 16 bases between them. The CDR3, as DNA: TGTGCCAGCAGCCGCGCTCCCCAGGGGTACGAGCAGTACTTC. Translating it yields CASSRAPQGYEQYF.

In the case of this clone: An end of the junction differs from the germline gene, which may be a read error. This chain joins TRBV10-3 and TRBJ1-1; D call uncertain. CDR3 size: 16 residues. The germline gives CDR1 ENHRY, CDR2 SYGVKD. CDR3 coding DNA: TGTGCCAGCAGTTACGAAACGGGGAGCATGAACACTGAAGCTTTCTTT. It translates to CASSYETGSMNTEAFF.

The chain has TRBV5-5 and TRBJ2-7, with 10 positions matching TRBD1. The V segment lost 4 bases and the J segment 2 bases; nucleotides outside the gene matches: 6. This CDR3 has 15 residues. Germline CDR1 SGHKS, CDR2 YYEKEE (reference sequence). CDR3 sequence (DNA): TGTGCCAGCAGCCACGCCGGGACAGGGGCCTACGAGCAGTACTTC. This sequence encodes CASSHAGTGAYEQYF.

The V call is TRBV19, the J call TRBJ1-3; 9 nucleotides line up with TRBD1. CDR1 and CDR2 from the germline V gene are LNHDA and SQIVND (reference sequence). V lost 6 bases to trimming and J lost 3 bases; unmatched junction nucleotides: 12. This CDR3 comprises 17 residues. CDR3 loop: CASSRRGQGVGGNTIYF. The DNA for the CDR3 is TGTGCCAGTAGCCGCCGGGGACAGGGTGTAGGTGGAAACACCATATATTTT.